This T cell receptor (beta chain) was recovered during a study of blood T cell repertoires in COVID-19. As for the study in general: From the United States, Italy and Spain came samples of acute and convalescent COVID-19. Nucleic acid was either cDNA or gDNA, and it came from T cells, B-cell-depleted T cells, or PBMCs.

Germline values: CDR1 SNHLY, CDR2 FYNNEI. V was cut by 0 bases and J by 8 bases, with 13 bases left in between. The CDR3 length is 14 residues. Original processing methods: Reference gene primer amplification gave estimated nucleated cell counts. Generated by immunoSEQ multiplex PCR, the TCRdb table keeps only in-frame clones and is missing some. The V and J calls and clone size come from that table; D and trimming were worked out from the DNA. The table records roughly 230,000 clones, 88% of them present only once. The receptor was derived from a man aged 70-80 years with acute or convalescent COVID-19. Specimen: peripheral blood. The chain combines TRBV2 with TRBJ1-1, with a possible D match to TRBD1 (6 bases). The CDR3 DNA is TGTGCCAGCAGTGAAGCCCGGGGGAGGGGGGAAGCTTTCTTT. Translating gives CASSEARGRGEAFF.